The T cell receptor beta chain under discussion was sequenced for a study of OX40 agonist ivuxolimab in advanced cancers. About the study: Anti-PD-1, anti-PD-L1 or anti-CTLA-4 therapy given earlier was allowed, and approximately 43% had some.

The CDR3 totals 13 residues. V was clipped by 9 bases and J by 4 bases, with 15 bases between them. In germline, CDR1 is LNHDA, CDR2 SQIVND (reference sequence). TCRdb's table, derived via immunoSEQ multiplex PCR, lists solely in-frame clones and lacks some. Of about 60,000 clones in the sample, about 83% were seen once. The sample here was CD4+ or CD8+ T cells sorted from blood, taken in a trial of the OX40 agonist ivuxolimab. This clonotype was obtained from an adult with an advanced solid tumor such as melanoma, head and neck, liver or kidney cancer. This chain uses TRBV19 with TRBJ1-2; D may be TRBD1 (5 bases). The CDR3 spells CASKRDYIYGYTF. The CDR3 region has the DNA TGTGCCAGCAAAAGGGACTACATCTATGGCTACACCTTC.